This T cell receptor (beta chain) was sequenced for a study of molecular identifiers for immune sequencing clone quantification. The study, taken as a whole, reports: One cell's worth of spiked Jurkat TCR RNA was reportedly detectable among about a million naive cells.

The CD8+CD4-CCR7+CD45RA+ phenotype defined the sorted naive CD8 T cells. Previously described methods and listed TCR primers were employed for the bulk TCR libraries. MiXCR, applied by TCRdb to the PCR reads, yields one record per CDR3 protein. The sample shows 460,000 or so distinct CDR3 sequences, less than 30% of them seen only once. As for this clonotype: Its cognate antigen is unknown.

What was sequenced was naive CD8+ T cells from blood, with Jurkat cell RNA spiked in. Subset specified: FACS-sorted CD8+CD4-CCR7+CD45RA+ naive T cells. This clonotype was obtained from a human donor in good health. Some libraries in this study had Jurkat cell RNA spiked in.

The chain's CDR3 is CASSQRSGDEQFF. The CDR3 DNA is TGCGCCAGCAGTCAAAGATCGGGGGATGAGCAGTTCTTC. V and J are TRBV4-1 and TRBJ2-1; possible D gene TRBD2, 6 bases. This CDR3 has 13 residues. Germline V gene lookup returns CDR1 MGHRA and CDR2 YSYEKL. The ends were cut back, 6 bases at V and 8 bases at J, with 14 bases in the middle.